Listed below are T cell receptor beta chains from one sample, sequenced in a study of neoadjuvant nivolumab and ipilimumab in lung cancer. Measured with immunoSEQ multiplex PCR; TCRdb has only the in-frame clones, and not every one. The sample contains over 3,000 clones, approximately 89% of which appear only once. The material sequenced was tumor tissue, taken after neoadjuvant nivolumab, alone or with ipilimumab, at or shortly before surgery. The receptors were gathered from an adult with non-small cell lung cancer. Each CDR3 is given with its conserved first and last residue. The D gene is left open where the match is weak. Rows may omit the clone size; those that give it use once, few, many or a size class.

j_gene,d_gene,v_gene,abundance,CDR3nt,CDR3aa
TRBJ1-5,.,TRBV9,few,TGTGCCAGCAGCGAAAGTGGGTCGAATCAGCCCCAGCATTTT,CASSESGSNQPQHF
TRBJ1-1,.,TRBV9,few,TGTGCCAGCAGCCGAAAGGACAGACCGAACACTGAAGCTTTCTTT,CASSRKDRPNTEAFF
TRBJ2-7,.,TRBV1,.,TGCACCAGCAGCCAACTCATAATAGCGGGGAACTACGAGCAGTACTTC,CTSSQLIIAGNYEQYF
TRBJ2-3,TRBD2,TRBV10-3,.,TGTGCCATCCTAGCGGGGGGCAGCACAGATACGCAGTATTTT,CAILAGGSTDTQYF
TRBJ2-3,.,TRBV7-2,.,TGTGCCAGCAGCTCCATGACAGATACGCAGTATTTT,CASSSMTDTQYF
TRBJ1-2,.,TRBV7-8,.,TGTGCCAGCAGCTCCTCTAGCAGCATCTATGGCTACACCTTC,CASSSSSSIYGYTF
TRBJ2-5,.,TRBV15,.,TGTGCCACCAGCGAGGGACTCATCGAGACCCAGTACTTC,CATSEGLIETQYF
TRBJ2-3,.,TRBV7-2,.,TGTGCCAGCAGCTTTTCGGGGACTGAGTATTTT,CASSFSGTEYF
TRBJ1-5,TRBD1,TRBV6-6,.,TGTGCCAGCAGCTTACAGGGGAGGGATCAGCCCCAGCATTTT,CASSLQGRDQPQHF
TRBJ2-7,.,TRBV5-1,.,TGCGCCAGCAGCTTGGAAGGTGCCAGACCCTACGAGCAGTACTTC,CASSLEGARPYEQYF
TRBJ1-2,TRBD1,TRBV5-1,.,TGCGCCAGCAGCTTGGGGCAGGGGGACGGCTACACCTTC,CASSLGQGDGYTF
TRBJ1-4,.,TRBV18,.,TGTGCCAGCTCCCCTTGGGGGGAAAAACTGTTTTTT,CASSPWGEKLFF
TRBJ2-5,.,TRBV4-2,.,TGTGCCAGCAGCCAAGGTACTCGGGAGTCGGGGGAGACCCAGTACTTC,CASSQGTRESGETQYF
TRBJ2-5,.,TRBV19,.,TGTGCCAGTAGTATAGCCGGAGAGACCCAGTACTTC,CASSIAGETQYF
TRBJ1-5,.,TRBV5-8,.,TGTGCCAGCAGCTTGGGGTTCCCGAATCACAATCAGCCCCAGCATTTT,CASSLGFPNHNQPQHF
TRBJ1-1,TRBD1,TRBV27,.,TGTGCCAGCAGTTCTACAGGGGGCGCGAACACTGAAGCTTTCTTT,CASSSTGGANTEAFF
TRBJ1-2,.,TRBV29-1,.,TGCAGCGTCCAGATGGGGGAGAGGGCCTATGGCTACACCTTC,CSVQMGERAYGYTF
TRBJ2-2,.,TRBV5-6,.,TGTGCCAGCGGGGCCGGGGAGCTGTTTTTT,CASGAGELFF
TRBJ2-5,.,TRBV7-8,.,TGTGCCAGCAGCTCACGTCTGGAAGGGAACCAAGAGACCCAGTACTTC,CASSSRLEGNQETQYF
TRBJ2-3,.,TRBV7-7,.,TGTGCTAGCAGCTCCTCTCCGGGGAGCACAGATACGCAGTATTTT,CASSSSPGSTDTQYF
TRBJ2-7,TRBD2,TRBV11-2,.,TGTGCCAGCAGCTTAAGCGGGGGGGCGACCTACGAGCAGTACTTC,CASSLSGGATYEQYF
TRBJ1-2,TRBD1,TRBV6-5,once,TGTGCCAGCAGGGGGTCAGGGGGCGAAAGCTATGGCTACACCTTC,CASRGSGGESYGYTF
TRBJ1-2,TRBD1,TRBV25-1,.,TGTGCCAGCAGTGGCGGGACAGGGTCGAGGTTGAGCTATGGCTACACCTTC,CASSGGTGSRLSYGYTF
TRBJ2-7,TRBD1,TRBV11-3,.,TGTGCCAGCAGCTTAAGGGACAGCTACGAGCAGTACTTC,CASSLRDSYEQYF
TRBJ1-4,.,TRBV2,.,TGTGCCAGCAGATCAGGCATGTGGGAAAAACTGTTTTTT,CASRSGMWEKLFF
TRBJ1-2,.,TRBV27,.,TGTGCCAGCAGTTTAAGGCCCGGGGCCTCAGGCTATGGCTACACCTTC,CASSLRPGASGYGYTF
TRBJ1-2,.,TRBV6-5,.,TGTGCCAGCAGTTACTCCCCAGGAGCCGGCTATGGCTACACCTTC,CASSYSPGAGYGYTF
TRBJ2-2,TRBD1,TRBV7-3,.,TGTGCCAGCAGCCGGCGCCCGGGACAGGGGGCTCTGAACACCGGGGAGCTGTTTTTT,CASSRRPGQGALNTGELFF
TRBJ1-2,TRBD1,TRBV5-1,.,TGCGCCAGCAGCTTGGGGAACAGGGGACACTATGGCTACACCTTC,CASSLGNRGHYGYTF
TRBJ2-3,.,TRBV10-1,.,TGCGCCAGCAGTGAGCGGGGCCTCACAGATACGCAGTATTTT,CASSERGLTDTQYF
TRBJ2-7,TRBD1,TRBV7-3,.,TGTGCCAGCAGCTCGGGACAGGGGTTAAAGTACTTC,CASSSGQGLKYF
TRBJ2-3,.,TRBV7-2,.,TGTGCCAGCAGCTTATTTAGCGCGCTAGGGGCAGATACGCAGTATTTT,CASSLFSALGADTQYF
TRBJ1-3,.,TRBV5-1,.,TGCGCCAGCAGCTTGAACCGGGCGGTCTCTGGAAACACCATATATTTT,CASSLNRAVSGNTIYF
TRBJ2-7,TRBD1,TRBV9,.,TGTGCCAGCAGCGTCCGACAGGGGGGACCCTACGAGCAGTACTTC,CASSVRQGGPYEQYF
TRBJ2-7,.,TRBV7-8,.,TGTGCCAGCAGCCTACCGACAGGTCCCAGCTCCTACGAGCAGTACTTC,CASSLPTGPSSYEQYF
TRBJ1-1,.,TRBV6-5,.,TGTGCCAGCAATGAGGGGGGGGACACTGAAGCTTTCTTT,CASNEGGDTEAFF
TRBJ1-6,TRBD1,TRBV11-1,.,TGTGCCAGCAGCTTAACGGCCGACAGGGGTTATTCACCCCTCCACTTT,CASSLTADRGYSPLHF
TRBJ2-2,.,TRBV7-9,.,TGTGCCAGCAGCTTATTCAGGGGTACAGGGAACACCGGGGAGCTGTTTTTT,CASSLFRGTGNTGELFF
TRBJ2-5,.,TRBV14,.,TGTGCCAGCAGCCAAGTAACAGGGAGTGGAGAGACCCAGTACTTC,CASSQVTGSGETQYF
TRBJ1-1,.,TRBV27,.,TGTGCCAGCAGTAGCAGGGTTCGGGGCACTGAAGCTTTCTTT,CASSSRVRGTEAFF
TRBJ1-2,.,TRBV10-3,.,TGTGCCATCAGTGAGTCTACGGACTATGGCTACACCTTC,CAISESTDYGYTF
TRBJ2-1,.,TRBV11-2,.,TGTGCCAGCAGCTTAGAGGTAAGGGGCCTTGATGAGCAGTTCTTC,CASSLEVRGLDEQFF
TRBJ1-5,TRBD1,TRBV2,once,TGTGCCAGCAGTGAAGACAGGGGTTATAGTCAGCCCCAGCATTTT,CASSEDRGYSQPQHF
TRBJ2-5,TRBD1,TRBV10-3,few,TGTGCCATCAGTGGGGGAACAGGGGGCCAAGAGACCCAGTACTTC,CAISGGTGGQETQYF
TRBJ1-2,.,TRBV9,.,TGTGCCAGCAGCCGTGGGGCCGGCCCTAACTATGGCTACACCTTC,CASSRGAGPNYGYTF
TRBJ2-3,.,TRBV5-1,.,TGCGCCAGCAGCCCAGACTCCACTAGCACAGATACGCAGTATTTT,CASSPDSTSTDTQYF
TRBJ1-5,.,TRBV7-2,.,TGTGCCTCCGCTATGGGCAATCAGCCCCAGCATTTT,CASAMGNQPQHF
TRBJ2-7,.,TRBV5-1,.,TGCGCCAGCAGCTTGGACAGGTTCAACGAGCAGTACTTC,CASSLDRFNEQYF
TRBJ1-5,TRBD1,TRBV25-1,once,TGTGCCAGCAGTAGACAGGGGGCGCGGGGCAGCAATCAGCCCCAGCATTTT,CASSRQGARGSNQPQHF
TRBJ1-5,.,TRBV7-2,.,TGTGCCAGCAGCTCCTCCTTGGGGGATGAGCCCCAGCATTTT,CASSSSLGDEPQHF
TRBJ2-1,TRBD2,TRBV5-4,.,TGTGCCAGCTACAGCGGGACTTCCTACAATGAGCAGTTCTTC,CASYSGTSYNEQFF
TRBJ2-2,TRBD2,TRBV11-3,.,TGTGCCAGCAGCCGGACTAGCGGGACTACCGGGGAGCTGTTTTTT,CASSRTSGTTGELFF
TRBJ1-2,TRBD1,TRBV5-6,.,TGTGCCAGCAGCGGACAGGGAAGGGGCTACACCTTC,CASSGQGRGYTF
TRBJ2-3,TRBD2,TRBV19,.,TGTGCCAGTAGTCTCAGCCGGCTAGCGGGGGAGAACACAGATACGCAGTATTTT,CASSLSRLAGENTDTQYF
TRBJ2-3,.,TRBV27,.,TGTGCCAGCAGACTAATTACCACAGATACGCAGTATTTT,CASRLITTDTQYF